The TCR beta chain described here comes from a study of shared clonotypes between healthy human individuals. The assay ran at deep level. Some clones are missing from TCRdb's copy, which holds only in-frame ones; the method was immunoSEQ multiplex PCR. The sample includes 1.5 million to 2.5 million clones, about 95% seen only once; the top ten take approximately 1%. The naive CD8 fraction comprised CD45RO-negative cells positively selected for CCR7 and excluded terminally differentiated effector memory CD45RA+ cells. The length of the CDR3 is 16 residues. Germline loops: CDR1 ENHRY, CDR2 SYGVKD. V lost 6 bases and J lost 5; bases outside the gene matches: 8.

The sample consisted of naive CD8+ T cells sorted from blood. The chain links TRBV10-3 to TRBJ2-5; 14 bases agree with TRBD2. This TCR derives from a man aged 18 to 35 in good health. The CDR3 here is CAIRAGTSGSGETQYF. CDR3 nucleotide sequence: TGTGCCATCAGAGCCGGGACTAGCGGGAGTGGGGAGACCCAGTACTTC.